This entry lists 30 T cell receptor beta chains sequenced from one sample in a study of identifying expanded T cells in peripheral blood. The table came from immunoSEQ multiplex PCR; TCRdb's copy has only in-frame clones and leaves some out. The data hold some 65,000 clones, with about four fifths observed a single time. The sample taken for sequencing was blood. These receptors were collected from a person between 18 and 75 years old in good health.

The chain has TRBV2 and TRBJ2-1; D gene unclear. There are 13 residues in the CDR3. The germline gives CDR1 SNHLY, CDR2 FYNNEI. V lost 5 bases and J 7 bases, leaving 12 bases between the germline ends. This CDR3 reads CASSYTIGNEQFF. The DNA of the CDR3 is TGTGCCAGCAGTTATACGATCGGGAATGAGCAGTTCTTC.

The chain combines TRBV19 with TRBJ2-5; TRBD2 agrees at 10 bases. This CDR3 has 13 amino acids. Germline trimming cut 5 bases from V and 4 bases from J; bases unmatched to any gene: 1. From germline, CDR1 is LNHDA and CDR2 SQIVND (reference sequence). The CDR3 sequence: CASSRTSGETQYF. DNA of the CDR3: TGTGCCAGTAGTCGGACTAGCGGAGAGACCCAGTACTTC.

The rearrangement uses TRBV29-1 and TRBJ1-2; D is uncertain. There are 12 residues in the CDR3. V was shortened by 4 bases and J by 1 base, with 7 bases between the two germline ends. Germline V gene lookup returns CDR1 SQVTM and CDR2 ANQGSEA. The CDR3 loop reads CSVVRVNYGYTF. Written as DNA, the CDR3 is TGCAGCGTTGTAAGGGTTAACTATGGCTACACCTTC.

The CDR3 nucleotides read TGTGCCAGCAGCTTAGGGGGGCTCCGGGCTAATGAGCAGTTCTTC. Translation: CASSLGGLRANEQFF. The rearrangement joins TRBV7-2 to TRBJ2-1; a weak D match, TRBD1 (6 bases). Germline V gives CDR1 SGHTA, CDR2 FQGNSA. The CDR3 is 15 amino acids. The germline V and J ends were trimmed by 1 base and 7 bases, with 14 bases remaining between them.

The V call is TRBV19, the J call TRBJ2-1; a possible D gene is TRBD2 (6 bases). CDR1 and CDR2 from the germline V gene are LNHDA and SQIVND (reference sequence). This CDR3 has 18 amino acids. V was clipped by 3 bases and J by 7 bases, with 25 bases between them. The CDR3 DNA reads TGTGCCAGTAGTATTCGGGGTGGACTACCGTCGAGAAGTAATGAGCAGTTCTTC. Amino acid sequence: CASSIRGGLPSRSNEQFF.

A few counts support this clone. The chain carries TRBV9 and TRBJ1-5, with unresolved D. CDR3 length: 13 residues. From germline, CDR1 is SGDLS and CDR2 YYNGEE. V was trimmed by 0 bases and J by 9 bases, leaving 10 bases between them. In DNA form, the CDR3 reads TGTGCCAGCAGCGTAGATACAAACTCGCCCCAGCATTTT. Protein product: CASSVDTNSPQHF.

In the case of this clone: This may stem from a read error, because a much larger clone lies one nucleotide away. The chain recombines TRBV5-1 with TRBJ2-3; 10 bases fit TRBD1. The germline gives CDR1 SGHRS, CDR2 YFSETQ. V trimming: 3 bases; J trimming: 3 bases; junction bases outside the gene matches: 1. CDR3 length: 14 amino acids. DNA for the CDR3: TGCGCCAGCAGCTCGGGACAGGGGACAGATACGCAGTATTTT. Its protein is CASSSGQGTDTQYF.

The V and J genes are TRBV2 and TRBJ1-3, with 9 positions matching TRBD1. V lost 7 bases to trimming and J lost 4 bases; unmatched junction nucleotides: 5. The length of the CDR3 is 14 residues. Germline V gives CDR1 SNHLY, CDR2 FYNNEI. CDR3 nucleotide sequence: TGTGCCAGCATAACAGGGGGCGCGGGAAACACCATATATTTT. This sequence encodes CASITGGAGNTIYF.

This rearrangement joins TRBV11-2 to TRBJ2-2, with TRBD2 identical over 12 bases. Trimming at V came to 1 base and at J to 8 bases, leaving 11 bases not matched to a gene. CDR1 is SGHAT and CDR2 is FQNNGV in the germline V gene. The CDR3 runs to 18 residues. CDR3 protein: CASSLAAVLAGGRGELFF. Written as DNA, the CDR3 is TGTGCCAGCAGCTTAGCGGCGGTACTAGCGGGAGGACGTGGGGAGCTGTTTTTT.

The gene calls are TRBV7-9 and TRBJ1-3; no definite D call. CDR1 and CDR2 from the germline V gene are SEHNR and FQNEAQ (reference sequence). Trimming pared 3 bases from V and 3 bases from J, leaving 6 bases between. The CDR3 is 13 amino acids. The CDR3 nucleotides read TGTGCCAGCAGCTTGACGGTTGGAAACACCATATATTTT. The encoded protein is CASSLTVGNTIYF.

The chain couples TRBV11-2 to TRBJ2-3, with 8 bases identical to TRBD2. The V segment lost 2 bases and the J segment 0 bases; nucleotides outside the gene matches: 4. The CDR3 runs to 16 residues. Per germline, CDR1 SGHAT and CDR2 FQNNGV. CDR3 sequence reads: CASSLLGTRSTDTQYF. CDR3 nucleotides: TGTGCCAGCAGCTTATTGGGGACTAGGAGCACAGATACGCAGTATTTT.

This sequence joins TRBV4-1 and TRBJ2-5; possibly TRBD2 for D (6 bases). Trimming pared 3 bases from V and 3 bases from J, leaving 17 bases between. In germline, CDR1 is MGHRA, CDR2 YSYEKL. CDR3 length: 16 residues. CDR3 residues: CASSHPGTSREETQYF. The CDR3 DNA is TGCGCCAGCAGCCATCCCGGGACTTCAAGAGAAGAGACCCAGTACTTC.

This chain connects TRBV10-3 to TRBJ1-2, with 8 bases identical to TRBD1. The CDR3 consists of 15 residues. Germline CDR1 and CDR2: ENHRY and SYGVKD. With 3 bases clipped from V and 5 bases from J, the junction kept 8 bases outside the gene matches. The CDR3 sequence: CAISERAGGGYGYTF. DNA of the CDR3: TGTGCCATCAGTGAAAGGGCAGGGGGCGGATATGGCTACACCTTC.

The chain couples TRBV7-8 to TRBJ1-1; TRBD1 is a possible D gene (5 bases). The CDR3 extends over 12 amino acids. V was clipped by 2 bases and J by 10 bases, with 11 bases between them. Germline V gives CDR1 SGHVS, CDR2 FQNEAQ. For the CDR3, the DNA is TGTGCCAGCAGCTTATCGGGGGTTGGAGCTTTCTTT. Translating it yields CASSLSGVGAFF.

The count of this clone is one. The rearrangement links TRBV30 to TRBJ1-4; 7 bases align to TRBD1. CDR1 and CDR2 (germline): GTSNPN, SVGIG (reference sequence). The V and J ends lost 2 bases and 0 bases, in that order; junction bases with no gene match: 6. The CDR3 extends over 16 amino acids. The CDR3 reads CAWSSTQGATNEKLFF. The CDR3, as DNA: TGTGCCTGGAGTTCCACCCAGGGGGCAACTAATGAAAAACTGTTTTTT.

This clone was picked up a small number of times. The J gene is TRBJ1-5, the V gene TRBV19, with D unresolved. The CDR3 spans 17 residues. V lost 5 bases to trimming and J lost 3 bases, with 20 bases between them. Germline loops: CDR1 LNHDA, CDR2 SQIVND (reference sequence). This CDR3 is CASSPRRRGSDNQPQHF. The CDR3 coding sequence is TGTGCCAGTAGTCCCCGGCGTCGTGGGTCTGACAATCAGCCCCAGCATTTT.

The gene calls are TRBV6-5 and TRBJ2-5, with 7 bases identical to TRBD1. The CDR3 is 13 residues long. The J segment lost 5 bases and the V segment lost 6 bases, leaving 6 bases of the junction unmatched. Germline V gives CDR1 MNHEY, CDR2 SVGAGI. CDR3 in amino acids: CASRGTGVETQYF. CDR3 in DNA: TGTGCCAGCAGGGGAACAGGGGTGGAGACCCAGTACTTC.

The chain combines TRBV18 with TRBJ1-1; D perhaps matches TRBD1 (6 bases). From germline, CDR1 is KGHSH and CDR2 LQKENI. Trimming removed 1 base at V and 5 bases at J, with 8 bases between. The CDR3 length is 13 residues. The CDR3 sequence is CASSPLQGTEAFF. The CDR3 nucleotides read TGTGCCAGCTCACCACTACAGGGAACTGAAGCTTTCTTT.

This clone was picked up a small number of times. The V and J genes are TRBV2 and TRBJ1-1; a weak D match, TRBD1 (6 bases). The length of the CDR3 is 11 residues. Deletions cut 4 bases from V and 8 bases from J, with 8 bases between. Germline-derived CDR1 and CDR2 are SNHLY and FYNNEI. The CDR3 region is CASSGGTEAFF. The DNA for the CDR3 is TGTGCCAGCAGTGGGGGGACAGAAGCTTTCTTT.

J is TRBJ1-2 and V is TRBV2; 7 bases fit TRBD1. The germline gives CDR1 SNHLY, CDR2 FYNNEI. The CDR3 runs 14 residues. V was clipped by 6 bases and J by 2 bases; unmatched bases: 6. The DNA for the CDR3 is TGTGCCAGCAGAGGGGACAGACCCAACTATGGCTACACCTTC. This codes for CASRGDRPNYGYTF.

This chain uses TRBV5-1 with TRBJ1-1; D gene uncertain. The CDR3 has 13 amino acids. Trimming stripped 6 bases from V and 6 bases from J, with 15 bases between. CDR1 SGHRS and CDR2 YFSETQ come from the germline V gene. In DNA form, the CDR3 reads TGCGCCAGCAAAACTGGAGGGAGCGCTGAAGCTTTCTTT. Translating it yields CASKTGGSAEAFF.

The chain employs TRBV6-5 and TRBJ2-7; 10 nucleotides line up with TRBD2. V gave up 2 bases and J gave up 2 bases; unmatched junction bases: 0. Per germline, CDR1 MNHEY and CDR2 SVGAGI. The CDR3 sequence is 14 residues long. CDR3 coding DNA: TGTGCCAGCAGTTACGGGACTAGCGCCTACGAGCAGTACTTC. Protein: CASSYGTSAYEQYF.

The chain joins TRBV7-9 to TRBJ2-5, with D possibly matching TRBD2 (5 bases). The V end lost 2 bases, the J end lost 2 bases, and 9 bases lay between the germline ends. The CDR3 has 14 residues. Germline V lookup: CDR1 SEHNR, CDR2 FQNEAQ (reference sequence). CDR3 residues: CASSLSGGQETQYF. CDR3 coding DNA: TGTGCCAGCAGCTTAAGCGGAGGTCAAGAGACCCAGTACTTC. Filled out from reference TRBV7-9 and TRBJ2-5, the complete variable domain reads DTGVSQNPRHKITKRGQNVTFRCDPISEHNRLYWYRQTLGQGPEFLTYFQNEAQLEKSRLLSDRFSAERPKGSFSTLEIQRTEQGDSAMYLCASSLSGGQETQYFGPGTRLLVL.

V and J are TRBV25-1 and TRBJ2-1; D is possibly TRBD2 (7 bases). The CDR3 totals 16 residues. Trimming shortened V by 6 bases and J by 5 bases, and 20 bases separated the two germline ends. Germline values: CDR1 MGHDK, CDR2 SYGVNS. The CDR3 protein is CASSRPTGGRDNEQFF. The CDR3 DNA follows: TGTGCCAGCAGCAGACCAACGGGGGGCAGAGACAATGAGCAGTTCTTC.

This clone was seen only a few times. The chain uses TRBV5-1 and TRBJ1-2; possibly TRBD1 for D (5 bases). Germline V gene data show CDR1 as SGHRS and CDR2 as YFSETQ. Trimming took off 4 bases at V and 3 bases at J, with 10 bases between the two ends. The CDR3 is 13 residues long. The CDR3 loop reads CASSPDTDYGYTF. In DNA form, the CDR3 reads TGCGCCAGCAGCCCGGACACCGACTATGGCTACACCTTC.

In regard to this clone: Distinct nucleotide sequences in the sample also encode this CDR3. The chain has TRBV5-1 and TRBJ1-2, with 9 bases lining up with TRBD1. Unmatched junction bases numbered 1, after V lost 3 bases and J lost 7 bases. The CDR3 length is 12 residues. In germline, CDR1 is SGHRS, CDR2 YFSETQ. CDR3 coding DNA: TGCGCCAGCAGCTCGGGACAGGGTGGCTACACCTTC. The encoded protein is CASSSGQGGYTF.

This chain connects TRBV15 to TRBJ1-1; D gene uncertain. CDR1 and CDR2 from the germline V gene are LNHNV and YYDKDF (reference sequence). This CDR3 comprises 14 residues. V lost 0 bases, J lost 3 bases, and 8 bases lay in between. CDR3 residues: CATSRDTAYTEAFF. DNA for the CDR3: TGTGCCACCAGCAGAGATACGGCTTACACTGAAGCTTTCTTT. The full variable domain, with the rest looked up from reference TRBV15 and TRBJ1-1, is DAMVIQNPRYQVTQFGKPVTLSCSQTLNHNVMYWYQQKSSQAPKLLFHYYDKDFNNEADTPDNFQSRRPNTSFCFLDIRSPGLGDTAMYLCATSRDTAYTEAFFGQGTRLTVV.

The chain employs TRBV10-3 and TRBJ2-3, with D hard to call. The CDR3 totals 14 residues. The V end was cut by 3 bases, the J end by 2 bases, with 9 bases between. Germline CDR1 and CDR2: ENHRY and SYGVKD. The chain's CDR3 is CAISDSPPTDTQYF. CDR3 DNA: TGTGCCATCAGTGATTCGCCTCCCACAGATACGCAGTATTTT.

The CDR3 is CASSIDYPGEIQPQHF. CDR3 in DNA: TGTGCCAGTAGTATAGATTACCCAGGGGAGATTCAGCCCCAGCATTTT. The rearrangement uses TRBV19 and TRBJ1-5, with a weak D call TRBD1 (6 bases). V was pared by 0 bases and J by 6 bases, with 15 bases between. The CDR3 spans 16 residues. Per the germline V gene, CDR1 is LNHDA and CDR2 is SQIVND (reference sequence). The whole variable domain, remainder taken from reference TRBV19 and TRBJ1-5, is DGGITQSPKYLFRKEGQNVTLSCEQNLNHDAMYWYRQDPGQGLRLIYYSQIVNDFQKGDIAEGYSVSREKKESFPLTVTSAQKNPTAFYLCASSIDYPGEIQPQHFGDGTRLSIL.

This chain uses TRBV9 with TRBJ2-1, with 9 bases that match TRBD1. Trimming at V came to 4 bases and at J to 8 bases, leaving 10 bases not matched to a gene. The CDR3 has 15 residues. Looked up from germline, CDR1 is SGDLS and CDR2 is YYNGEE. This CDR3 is CASSPGTGRSDEQFF. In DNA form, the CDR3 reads TGTGCCAGCAGCCCGGGGACAGGGAGATCAGATGAGCAGTTCTTC.